This TCR beta chain was sequenced in a study of blood T cell repertoires in COVID-19. Study context: PBMCs, B-cell-depleted T cells, or T cells were the source of the cDNA or gDNA that made up the material.

This CDR3 is 13 amino acids long. Germline V CDR1 and CDR2: SGHTA, FQGNSA. V shed 5 bases and J 2 bases; nucleotides not matched to a gene: 2. Sequencing used immunoSEQ multiplex PCR; TCRdb keeps in-frame clones, though not all of them. The profile shows 30,000 to 40,000 clones, more than 85% of them singletons. This receptor was obtained from a man in his 70s with acute or convalescent COVID-19. Material: peripheral blood. V and J are TRBV7-2 and TRBJ1-2; 7 bases line up with TRBD1. This CDR3 reads CASSGDSNYGYTF. CDR3 nucleotide sequence: TGTGCCAGCAGCGGGGACAGCAACTATGGCTACACCTTC.